This T cell receptor beta chain was captured by sequencing in a study of T cell repertoires in cytomegalovirus infection. Background on the study: The public TCR beta signatures pointed to both CMV infection and matching HLA type. Study-wide results and limits: CMV carriers with the relevant HLA were identified by cumulative public TCR beta family frequency. Across the ex vivo response, the dominant clonotypes were HLA-C-restricted CMV-specific TCR beta clonotypes.

This clonotype was counted at least ten times. Antigen: not known. V was clipped by 5 bases and J by 0 bases, with 12 bases between them. Germline V gives CDR1 SGHKS, CDR2 YYEKEE (reference sequence). The CDR3 consists of 15 residues. TCRdb reanalysed the reads using MiXCR and keeps one entry per CDR3 protein. The sample has 200,000 to 300,000 distinct CDR3 sequences; around 6.6% are singletons. The V and J genes are TRBV5-5 and TRBJ1-3; D not resolved. The clonotype originates from a human donor in good health (CMV status not recorded). Some clones in this sample may be carry-over from other donors' samples. Source material: PBMCs. The CDR3 here is CASSQQPSSGNTIYF. The CDR3 DNA follows: TGTGCCAGCAGTCAGCAGCCGAGCTCTGGAAACACCATATATTTT.